The TCR beta chain described here comes from a study of blood T cell repertoires in COVID-19. Study-level information: There were acute and convalescent COVID-19 samples, and they came from the United States, Italy and Spain. Sources were T cells, B-cell-depleted T cells, or PBMCs; the material itself was cDNA or gDNA.

Looked up from germline, CDR1 is SQVTM and CDR2 is ANQGSEA. V shed 4 bases and J shed 1 base, with 10 bases lying between them. The CDR3 has 13 amino acids. Per the authors' pipeline: Nucleated cell counts were estimated from reference gene primer amplification. Sequencing was performed with immunoSEQ multiplex PCR; in TCRdb, only in-frame clones are kept and a portion is missing. That table furnishes V, J and clone size, whereas the DNA furnished D and trimming. The sample records under 100,000 clones, over 75% being singletons. The rearrangement uses TRBV29-1 and TRBJ1-1; D remains unclear. Sequencing input: peripheral blood. The receptor comes from a human donor in a cohort sampled during active COVID-19. The CDR3 reads CSVGNSPNTEAFF. In nucleotides, the CDR3 is TGCAGCGTTGGAAACTCTCCGAACACTGAAGCTTTCTTT.